This TCR beta chain was sequenced in a study of blood T cell repertoires in COVID-19 (dated by TCRdb to the early 2020s). A note on the overall study: Samples from collaborators originated in the United States, Italy and Spain and spanned both the acute and convalescent phases of COVID-19. The prospective study material was composed of cDNA or gDNA derived from T cells, B-cell-depleted T cells, or PBMCs. Nearly every sample came with metadata listing a de-identified subject ID, COVID-19 status, age in years and sex. The dataset comprised deeply sampled blood TCRbeta repertoires from subjects exposed to, actively infected with, or recovered from COVID-19. Where HLA class I and class II types were available, the types were taken from metadata supplied by the sample provider, not from assay-based typing. Samples came from the ongoing ImmuneRACE study (first 160 participants) plus 1,254 subjects from 6 global collaborators. A freely available public database, intended as a resource for researchers studying the immune response to SARS-CoV-2, is where the repertoires were released.

In Seattle, one collaborating source enrolled patients while the infection was active and tracked those patients longitudinally over the course of disease. Collaborating institutions collected whole blood in K2EDTA tubes following their own protocols. For TCRbeta analysis, collaborators shipped samples as frozen whole blood, isolated PBMCs, or DNA extracted from either of those sample types. As concerns this clone: Its cognate antigen has yet to be identified. Nothing much larger sits one base from this clone, and base qualities are not available.

Broader findings and caveats from the paper: Clinical and demographic metadata were provided uncurated, with the amount varying by source and participant.

TCRbeta CDR3 regions were amplified from genomic DNA by means of the immunoSEQ Assay, a bias-controlled multiplex PCR. In the source study's methods: Nucleated cell counts per sample were estimated from amplification of reference gene primers within the assay. To quantify the absolute abundance of each unique TCRbeta CDR3 rearrangement, sequence reads were collapsed and filtered. For each sample, productive Simpson clonality was calculated as the square root of Simpson's diversity index across productive rearrangements. The immuneACCESS repertoire file appears here via TCRdb, limited to in-frame rearrangements. These files lack a portion of the clones; in checked studies, under half of the deficit traces to unresolved V genes, and the cause of the others is not known. For V, J and clone size, that table is used; D and trimming come from the DNA. The sample contains over 150,000 clones, 70% to 90% of them found a single time. The ten largest account for 15% to 20% of the sample.

Measured from the cysteine to the phenylalanine, the CDR3 is 14 residues long. Only CDR3 DNA remains: 42 bases, in frame from the first base. V and J are truncated by 6 bases and 6 bases respectively, leaving an intervening sequence of 15 bases. The germline V gene (reference sequence) gives CDR1 as LNHDA and CDR2 as SQIVND. The sequence links TRBV19 to TRBJ1-5, with a weak D call of TRBD1 (6 bases match). Sequenced material: peripheral blood. The TCR originated in a man aged 45-65 years with COVID-19, enrolled during active disease. DNA sequence: TGTGCCAGTAGCCCGGGAGGGGGTTCTCAGCCCCAGCATTTT. It translates to CASSPGGGSQPQHF.